The 11 T cell receptor beta chains presented below share a single source sample, sequenced in a study of T cells in Graves' hyperthyroidism and ophthalmopathy. TCR beta CDR3 regions were amplified from RNA. The HTBI primer set was used in a first-round RT-PCR of the TCR CDR3. One entry per CDR3 protein, called by TCRdb with MiXCR from the multiplex PCR reads. This sample carries about 510,000 distinct CDR3 sequences, 46% of them seen once, and the ten largest clones take roughly 45%. The sample was peripheral blood or thyroid tissue (not recorded which). The receptors originated from an adult woman with Graves' disease, either hyperthyroidism or ophthalmopathy (not recorded which).

On this clonotype: A much larger clone lies a single base off, so this may be a read error. The V and J genes are TRBV7-3 and TRBJ2-7; 10 bases match TRBD2. The CDR3 is 14 residues long. In germline, CDR1 is SGHTA, CDR2 FQGTGA. CDR3 sequence: CANSRLAGSYEQYF. Here the CDR3 DNA reads TGTGCCAACAGCCGACTAGCGGGCTCATACGAGCAGTACTTC.

This clonotype was detected only once. The chain couples TRBV9 to TRBJ2-6; 8 bases are shared with TRBD1. In germline, CDR1 is SGDLS, CDR2 YYNGEE. This CDR3 is built from 16 residues. After removal of 4 bases from V and 4 bases from J, the junction contained 7 bases not matched to a gene. This CDR3 is CASSRTQGAGANVLTF. In DNA form, the CDR3 reads TGTGCCAGCAGCCGCACTCAGGGGGCCGGGGCCAACGTCCTGACTTTC.

Ten or more counts support this clonotype. This chain connects TRBV7-2 to TRBJ2-2, with 10 bases matching TRBD2. The trim removed 3 bases at V and 2 bases at J, leaving 3 bases unmatched. The germline V gene encodes CDR1 SGHTA and CDR2 FQGNSA. The CDR3 is made up of 16 amino acids. The CDR3 loop reads CASSFTSGANTGELFF. CDR3 nucleotide sequence: TGTGCCAGCAGCTTTACTAGCGGGGCCAACACCGGGGAGCTGTTTTTT.

This clonotype has a count of ten or more. V and J are TRBV20-1 and TRBJ1-5, with D possibly matching TRBD1 (6 bases). The V gene's germline CDR1 is DFQATT and CDR2 SNEGSKA (reference sequence). V was clipped by 6 bases and J by 0 bases, with 9 bases between them. This CDR3 is 13 amino acids long. The DNA for the CDR3 is TGCAGTGCCGGGACACATAGCAATCAGCCCCAGCATTTT. Residues: CSAGTHSNQPQHF.

Concerning this clonotype: This may stem from a read error, because a much larger clone lies one nucleotide away. The chain links TRBV6-1 to TRBJ2-5, with 9 bases identical to TRBD2. Germline CDR1 MNHNS, CDR2 SASEGT. The CDR3 loop spans 15 amino acids. The CDR3 loop reads CASGFGGRAGEIQYF. In nucleotides, the CDR3 is TGTGCCAGCGGTTTCGGCGGGAGGGCCGGAGAGATCCAGTACTTC.

V usage is TRBV15 and J usage is TRBJ1-5; D possibly corresponds to TRBD1 (5 bases). Germline V lookup: CDR1 LNHNV, CDR2 YYDKDF (reference sequence). The ends were cut back, 3 bases at V and 3 bases at J, with 15 bases in the middle. CDR3 length equals 16 residues. The CDR3 loop is CATSSPGTANNQPQHF. CDR3 nucleotide sequence: TGTGCCACCAGCAGCCCCGGGACGGCCAACAATCAGCCCCAGCATTTT.

The rearrangement links TRBV10-3 to TRBJ2-3; D uncertain. Germline CDR1 ENHRY, CDR2 SYGVKD. Trimming removed 0 bases at V and 1 base at J, with 5 bases between. The CDR3 runs to 14 residues. The CDR3 nucleotides are TGTGCCATCAGTGAGTCGAAGGGCACAGATACGCAGTATTTT. Translation: CAISESKGTDTQYF.

This clonotype was observed many times. The genes are TRBV20-1 and TRBJ1-6; D uncertain. The CDR3 runs to 16 residues. CDR1 DFQATT and CDR2 SNEGSKA come from the germline V gene (reference sequence). The V and J ends lost 5 bases and 4 bases respectively, with 18 bases between them. The CDR3 nucleotides read TGCAGTGCTCGGCCCTCCGGGATCCAATATAATTCACCCCTCCACTTT. Encoded protein: CSARPSGIQYNSPLHF.

The chain has TRBV7-2 and TRBJ2-7; D unclear. CDR1 and CDR2 (germline): SGHTA, FQGNSA. The V end was cut by 5 bases, the J end by 3 bases, with 11 bases between. This CDR3 comprises 13 residues. Here the CDR3 DNA reads TGTGCCAGCAGCGGTTCTCTACGCTACGAGCAGTACTTC. It yields the protein CASSGSLRYEQYF.

The chain is built from TRBV6-1 and TRBJ1-6; TRBD1 matches at 10 bases. The germline gives CDR1 MNHNS, CDR2 SASEGT. This CDR3 is 15 amino acids long. The junction had 6 bases not matched to a gene; V was cut back by 6 bases and J by 7 bases. CDR3 residues: CASRMDRGKNSPLHF. The CDR3 region has the DNA TGTGCCAGCAGGATGGACAGGGGGAAGAATTCACCCCTCCACTTT.

This clonotype was detected many times. The CDR3: CSAGWNYGYTF. The DNA for the CDR3 is TGCAGTGCTGGATGGAACTATGGCTACACCTTC. This chain joins TRBV20-1 and TRBJ1-2, with D unclear. Between the trimmed V and J ends, which lost 5 bases and 2 bases, there was a span of 6 bases. Germline CDR1 DFQATT, CDR2 SNEGSKA (reference sequence). This CDR3 contains 11 residues.